Listed here are 13 T cell receptor beta chains from one sample, sequenced in a study of cytomegalovirus exposure and HLA in healthy donors. Use of 60 Vbeta and 13 Jbeta primers characterized the PCR. TCRdb's table, derived via immunoSEQ multiplex PCR, lists solely in-frame clones and lacks some. This table has roughly 190,000 clones, more than 60% appearing once. Material for sequencing was PBMCs. The receptors were gathered from a woman aged 25-40 years in good health and CMV-seropositive.

The chain combines TRBV5-1 with TRBJ1-3; no reliable D call. V lost 4 bases and J lost 1, with 9 bases in between. The CDR3 loop spans 14 amino acids. Germline V gene lookup returns CDR1 SGHRS and CDR2 YFSETQ. CDR3 protein: CASSPVSSGNTIYF. CDR3 DNA: TGCGCCAGCAGCCCAGTCTCTTCTGGAAACACCATATATTTT.

This clone was recorded only once. The rearrangement joins TRBV6-4 to TRBJ2-2; 8 nucleotides match TRBD1. After removal of 6 bases from V and 6 bases from J, the junction contained 9 bases not matched to a gene. Germline CDR1 and CDR2: MRHNA and SNTAGT. The CDR3 spans 15 residues. The CDR3 DNA reads TGTGCCAGCAGCCCGGACAGGGTAGGCGCCGGGGAGCTGTTTTTT. This gives the protein CASSPDRVGAGELFF.

In this sample, this clone turned up a few times. This chain uses TRBV7-8 with TRBJ1-1; 8 positions agree with TRBD1. The CDR3 length is 15 residues. In germline, CDR1 is SGHVS, CDR2 FQNEAQ. Trimming took 2 bases from V and 4 from J; bases not matched to a gene: 6. CDR3: CASSLQGAVSTEAFF. CDR3 nucleotide sequence: TGTGCCAGCAGCTTACAGGGGGCGGTGAGCACTGAAGCTTTCTTT.

The chain is built from TRBV10-3 and TRBJ1-2, with 7 bases aligning to TRBD1. The V and J ends lost 5 bases and 7 bases, in that order; junction bases with no gene match: 10. In germline, CDR1 is ENHRY, CDR2 SYGVKD. CDR3 length: 14 residues. The CDR3 sequence is CAISSQGLGSGYTF. Written as DNA, the CDR3 is TGTGCCATCAGTTCACAGGGGCTAGGCAGTGGCTACACCTTC.

The rearrangement joins TRBV27 to TRBJ2-1; 9 positions match TRBD2. Germline CDR1 reads MNHEY; CDR2 reads SMNVEV (reference sequence). The CDR3 loop spans 17 amino acids. The V segment lost 6 bases and the J segment 4 bases; nucleotides outside the gene matches: 13. Here the CDR3 reads CASSKQRATSGYNEQFF. DNA for the CDR3: TGTGCCAGCAGCAAGCAACGGGCGACTAGCGGATACAATGAGCAGTTCTTC.

J is TRBJ1-2 and V is TRBV27; D is unresolved. The V and J ends lost 1 base and 2 bases respectively, with 11 bases between them. This CDR3 has 15 residues. Looked up from germline, CDR1 is MNHEY and CDR2 is SMNVEV (reference sequence). CDR3 in DNA: TGTGCCAGCAGTTTATTTGCCAGGTCGAACTATGGCTACACCTTC. Its protein product is CASSLFARSNYGYTF.

This chain joins TRBV14 and TRBJ2-1; D gene ambiguous. This CDR3 comprises 12 residues. The germline gives CDR1 SGHDN, CDR2 FVKESK. Trimming left V 4 bases short and J 9 bases short, with 10 bases between. CDR3 coding DNA: TGTGCCAGCAGCCGTAGCTATGGTGAGCAGTTCTTC. Encoded protein: CASSRSYGEQFF.

The chain uses TRBV7-2 and TRBJ1-2; 7 bases line up with TRBD1. CDR1 and CDR2 from the germline V gene are SGHTA and FQGNSA. CDR3 size: 13 residues. V gave up 6 bases and J gave up 5 bases; unmatched junction bases: 6. CDR3 protein: CASSLTGPYGYTF. The CDR3 region has the DNA TGTGCCAGCAGTTTGACAGGGCCTTATGGCTACACCTTC.

This clone has more than one count but fewer than ten. The rearrangement links TRBV4-1 to TRBJ2-7, with TRBD2 matching over 9 bases. The CDR3 runs 17 residues. V dropped 0 bases and J dropped 5; count of bases not matched to a gene: 11. Germline-derived CDR1 and CDR2 are MGHRA and YSYEKL. In DNA form, the CDR3 reads TGCGCCAGCAGCCAAGAACTCGATAGCGGGAGCGTCAACGAGCAGTACTTC. Translating it yields CASSQELDSGSVNEQYF.

The V and J genes are TRBV9 and TRBJ1-2; D gene ambiguous. Germline V CDR1 and CDR2: SGDLS, YYNGEE. The CDR3 extends over 13 amino acids. V dropped 4 bases and J dropped 5 bases, with 12 bases sitting between them. Written as DNA, the CDR3 is TGTGCCAGCAGCACTTTCGAGGGTTATGGCTACACCTTC. Amino acid sequence: CASSTFEGYGYTF.

The genes are TRBV6-6 and TRBJ2-7; 10 bases are a match to TRBD2. CDR1 MNHNY and CDR2 SVGAGI come from the germline V gene (reference sequence). The ends lost 7 bases at V and 5 bases at J; junction bases unmatched: 5. The CDR3 length is 13 residues. CDR3 sequence: CASTLAGVDEQYF. The CDR3 nucleotides read TGTGCCAGCACCCTAGCGGGAGTTGACGAGCAGTACTTC.

The chain carries TRBV6-6 and TRBJ2-7; 9 nucleotides match TRBD1. The CDR3 extends over 15 amino acids. V dropped 2 bases and J dropped 2; count of bases not matched to a gene: 4. CDR1 and CDR2 (germline): MNHNY, SVGAGI (reference sequence). In DNA form, the CDR3 reads TGTGCCAGCAGTTACGGGACAGGGATAACCTACGAGCAGTACTTC. Translation gives CASSYGTGITYEQYF.

This clone has just one count. The chain couples TRBV29-1 to TRBJ2-1; 9 nucleotides align to TRBD2. J gave up 3 bases and V 3 bases, and 9 bases lay outside the gene matches. The CDR3 has 16 residues. Germline V lookup: CDR1 SQVTM, CDR2 ANQGSEA. The CDR3 DNA reads TGCAGCGTTGATAGCGGGAGATGGGGAAGCTACAATGAGCAGTTCTTC. Its protein is CSVDSGRWGSYNEQFF.